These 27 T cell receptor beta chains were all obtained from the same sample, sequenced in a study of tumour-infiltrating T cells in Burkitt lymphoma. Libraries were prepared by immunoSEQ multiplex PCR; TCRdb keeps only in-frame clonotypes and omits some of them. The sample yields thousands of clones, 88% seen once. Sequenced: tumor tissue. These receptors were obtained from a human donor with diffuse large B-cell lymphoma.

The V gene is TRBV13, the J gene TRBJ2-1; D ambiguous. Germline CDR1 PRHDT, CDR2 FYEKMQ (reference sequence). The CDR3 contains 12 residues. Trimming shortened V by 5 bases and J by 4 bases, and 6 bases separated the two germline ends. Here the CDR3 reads CASSPHYNEQFF. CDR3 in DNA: TGTGCCAGCAGCCCACATTACAATGAGCAGTTCTTC.

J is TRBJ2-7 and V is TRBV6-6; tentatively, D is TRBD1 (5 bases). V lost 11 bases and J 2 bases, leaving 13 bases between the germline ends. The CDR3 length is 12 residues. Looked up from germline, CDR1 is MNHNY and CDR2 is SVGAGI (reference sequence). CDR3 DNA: TGTGCCTCCGGGTGGGGCCCCTACGAGCAGTACTTC. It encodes CASGWGPYEQYF.

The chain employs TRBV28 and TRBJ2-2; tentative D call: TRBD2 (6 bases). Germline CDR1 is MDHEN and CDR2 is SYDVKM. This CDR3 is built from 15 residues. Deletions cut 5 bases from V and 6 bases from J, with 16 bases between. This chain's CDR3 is CASSGSGSIAGELFF. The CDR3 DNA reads TGTGCCAGCAGTGGGTCCGGGAGTATCGCCGGGGAGCTGTTTTTT. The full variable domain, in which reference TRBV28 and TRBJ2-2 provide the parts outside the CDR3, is DVKVTQSSRYLVKRTGEKVFLECVQDMDHENMFWYRQDPGLGLRLIYFSYDVKMKEKGDIPEGYSVSREKKERFSLILESASTNQTSMYLCASSGSGSIAGELFFGEGSRLTVL.

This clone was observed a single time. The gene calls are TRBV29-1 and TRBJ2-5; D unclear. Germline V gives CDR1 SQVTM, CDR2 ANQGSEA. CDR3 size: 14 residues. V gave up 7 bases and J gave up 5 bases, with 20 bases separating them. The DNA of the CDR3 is TGCAGCGCCCTCTTAGGACCTGCCCAGGAGACCCAGTACTTC. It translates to CSALLGPAQETQYF.

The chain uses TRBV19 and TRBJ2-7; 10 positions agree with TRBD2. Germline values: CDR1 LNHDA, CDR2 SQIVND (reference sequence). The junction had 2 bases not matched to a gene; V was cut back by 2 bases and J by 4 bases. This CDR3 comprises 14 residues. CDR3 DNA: TGTGCCAGTAGTATATTAGCGGGAGGATACGAGCAGTACTTC. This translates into CASSILAGGYEQYF.

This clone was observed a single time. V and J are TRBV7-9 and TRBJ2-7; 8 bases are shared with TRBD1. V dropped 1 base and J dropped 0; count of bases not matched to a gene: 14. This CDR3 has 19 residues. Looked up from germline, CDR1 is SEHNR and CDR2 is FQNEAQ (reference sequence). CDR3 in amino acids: CASSLGAGGISSVSYEQYF. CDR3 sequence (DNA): TGTGCCAGCAGCTTAGGGGCAGGGGGCATCAGTTCCGTCTCCTACGAGCAGTACTTC.

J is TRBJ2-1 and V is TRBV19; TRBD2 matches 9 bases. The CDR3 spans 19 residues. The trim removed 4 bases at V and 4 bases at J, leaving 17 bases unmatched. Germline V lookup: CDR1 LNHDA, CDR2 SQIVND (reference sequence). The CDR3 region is CASSTPPLLTSGLYNEQFF. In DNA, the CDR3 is TGTGCCAGTAGTACCCCTCCCCTACTGACTAGCGGATTATACAATGAGCAGTTCTTC.

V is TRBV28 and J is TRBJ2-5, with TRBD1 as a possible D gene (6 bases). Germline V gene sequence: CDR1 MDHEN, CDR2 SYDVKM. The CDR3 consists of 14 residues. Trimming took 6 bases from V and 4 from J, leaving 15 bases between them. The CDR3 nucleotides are TGTGCCAGCAGCCACAGGGAAGGGTTAGAGACCCAGTACTTC. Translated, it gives CASSHREGLETQYF.

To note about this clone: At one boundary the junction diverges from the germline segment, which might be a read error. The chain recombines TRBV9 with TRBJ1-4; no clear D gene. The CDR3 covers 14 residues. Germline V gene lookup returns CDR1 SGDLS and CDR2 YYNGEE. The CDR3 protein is CASSEISTNEKLFF. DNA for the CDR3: TGTGCCAGCAGCGAAATTTCAACTAATGAAAAACTATTTTTT. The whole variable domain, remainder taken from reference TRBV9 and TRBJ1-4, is DSGVTQTPKHLITATGQRVTLRCSPRSGDLSVYWYQQSLDQGLQFLIQYYNGEERAKGNILERFSAQQFPDLHSELNLSSLELGDSALYFCASSEISTNEKLFFGSGTQLSVL.

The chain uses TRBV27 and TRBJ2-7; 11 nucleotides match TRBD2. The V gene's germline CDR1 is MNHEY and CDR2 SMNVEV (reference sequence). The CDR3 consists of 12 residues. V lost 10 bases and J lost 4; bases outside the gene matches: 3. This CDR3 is CAIGTSGYEQYF. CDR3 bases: TGTGCCATCGGGACTAGCGGATACGAGCAGTACTTC.

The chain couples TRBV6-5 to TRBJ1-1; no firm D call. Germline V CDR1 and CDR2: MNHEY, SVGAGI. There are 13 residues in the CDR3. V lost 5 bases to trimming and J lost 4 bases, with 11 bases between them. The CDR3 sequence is CASSRPTGTEAFF. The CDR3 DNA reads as TGTGCCAGCAGTCGCCCTACGGGCACTGAAGCTTTCTTT.

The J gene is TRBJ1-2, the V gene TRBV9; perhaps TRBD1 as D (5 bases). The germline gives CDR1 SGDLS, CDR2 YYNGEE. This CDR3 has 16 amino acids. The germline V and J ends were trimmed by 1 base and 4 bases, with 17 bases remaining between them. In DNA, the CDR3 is TGTGCCAGCAGCGTAAGCGGGGAGTGGACATCCTATGGCTACACCTTC. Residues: CASSVSGEWTSYGYTF.

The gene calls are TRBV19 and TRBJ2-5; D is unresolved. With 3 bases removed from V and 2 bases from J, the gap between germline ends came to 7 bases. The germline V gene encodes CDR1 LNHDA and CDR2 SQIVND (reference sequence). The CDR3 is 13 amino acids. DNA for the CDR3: TGTGCCAGTAGTATGTTCAGACAAGAGACCCAGTACTTC. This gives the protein CASSMFRQETQYF.

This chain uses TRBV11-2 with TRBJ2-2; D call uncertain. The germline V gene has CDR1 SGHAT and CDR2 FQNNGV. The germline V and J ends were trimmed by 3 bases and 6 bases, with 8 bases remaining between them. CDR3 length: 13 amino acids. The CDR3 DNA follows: TGTGCCAGCAGCTTTCAAGATTCCGGGGAGCTGTTTTTT. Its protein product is CASSFQDSGELFF.

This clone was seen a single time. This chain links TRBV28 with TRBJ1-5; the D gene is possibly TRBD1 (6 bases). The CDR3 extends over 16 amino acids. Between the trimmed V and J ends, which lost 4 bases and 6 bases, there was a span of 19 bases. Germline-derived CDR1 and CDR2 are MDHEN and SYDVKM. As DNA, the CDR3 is TGTGCCAGCAGTTCGGAACAGGGCCCCGGGCCTCAGCCCCAGCATTTT. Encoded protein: CASSSEQGPGPQPQHF.

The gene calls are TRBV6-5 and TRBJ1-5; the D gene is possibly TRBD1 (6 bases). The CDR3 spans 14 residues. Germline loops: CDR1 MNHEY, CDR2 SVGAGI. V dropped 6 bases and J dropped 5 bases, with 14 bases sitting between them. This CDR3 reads CASRTNRDDQPQHF. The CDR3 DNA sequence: TGTGCCAGCAGGACAAACAGGGATGATCAGCCCCAGCATTTT.

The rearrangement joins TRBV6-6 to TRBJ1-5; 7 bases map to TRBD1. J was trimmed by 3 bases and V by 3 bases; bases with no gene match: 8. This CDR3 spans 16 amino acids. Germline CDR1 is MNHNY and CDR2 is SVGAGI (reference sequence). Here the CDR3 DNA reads TGTGCCAGCAGTTATTGGGGCAGGGGGAACAATCAGCCCCAGCATTTT. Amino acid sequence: CASSYWGRGNNQPQHF.

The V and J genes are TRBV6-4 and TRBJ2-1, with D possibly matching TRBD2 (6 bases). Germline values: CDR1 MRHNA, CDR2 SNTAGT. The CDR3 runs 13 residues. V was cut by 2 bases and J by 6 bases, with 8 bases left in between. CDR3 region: CASSDREFNEQFF. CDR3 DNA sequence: TGTGCCAGCAGTGACCGGGAGTTCAATGAGCAGTTCTTC.

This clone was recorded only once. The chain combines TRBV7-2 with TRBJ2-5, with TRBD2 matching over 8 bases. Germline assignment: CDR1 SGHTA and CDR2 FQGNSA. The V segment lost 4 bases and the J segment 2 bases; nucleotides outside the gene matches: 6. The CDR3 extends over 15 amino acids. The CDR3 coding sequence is TGTGCCAGCAGCTCGGGGGGGCAGGGACAAGAGACCCAGTACTTC. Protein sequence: CASSSGGQGQETQYF.

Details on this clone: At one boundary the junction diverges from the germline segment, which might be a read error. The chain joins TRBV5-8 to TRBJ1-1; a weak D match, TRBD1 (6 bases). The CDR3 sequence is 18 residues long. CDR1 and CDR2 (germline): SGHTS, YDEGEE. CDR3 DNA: TGTGCCAGTAGCTCCTTTTGGGGGGGCGCGGGTAAGAACACTGAAGCTTTCTTT. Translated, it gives CASSSFWGGAGKNTEAFF.

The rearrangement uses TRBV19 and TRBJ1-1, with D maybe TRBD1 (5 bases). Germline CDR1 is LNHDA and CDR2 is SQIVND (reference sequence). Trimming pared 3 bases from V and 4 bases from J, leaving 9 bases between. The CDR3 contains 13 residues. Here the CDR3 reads CASSIGGTTEAFF. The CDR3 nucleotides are TGTGCCAGTAGTATTGGGGGGACCACTGAAGCTTTCTTT.

The CDR3 here is CASSEDRGPNEKLFF. The CDR3 DNA is TGTGCCAGCAGTGAAGACAGGGGACCTAATGAAAAACTGTTTTTT. The chain carries TRBV6-1 and TRBJ1-4; 7 bases align to TRBD1. CDR3 length: 15 residues. CDR1 is MNHNS, CDR2 SASEGT, per germline. Unmatched junction bases numbered 2, after V lost 1 base and J lost 3 bases.

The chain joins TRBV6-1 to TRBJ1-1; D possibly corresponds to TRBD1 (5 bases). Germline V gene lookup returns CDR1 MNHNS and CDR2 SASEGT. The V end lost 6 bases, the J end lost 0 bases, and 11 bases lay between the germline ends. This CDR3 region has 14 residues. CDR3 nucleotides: TGTGCCAGCAGGCCCGGGGGGTTGAACACTGAAGCTTTCTTT. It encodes CASRPGGLNTEAFF.

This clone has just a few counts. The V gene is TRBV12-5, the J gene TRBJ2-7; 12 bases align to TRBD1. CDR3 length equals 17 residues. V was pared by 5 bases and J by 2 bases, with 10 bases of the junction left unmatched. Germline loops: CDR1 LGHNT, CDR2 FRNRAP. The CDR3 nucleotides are TGTGCTAGTGGTAACACCGGGACAGGGGGCTTCGCCTACGAGCAGTACTTC. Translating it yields CASGNTGTGGFAYEQYF.

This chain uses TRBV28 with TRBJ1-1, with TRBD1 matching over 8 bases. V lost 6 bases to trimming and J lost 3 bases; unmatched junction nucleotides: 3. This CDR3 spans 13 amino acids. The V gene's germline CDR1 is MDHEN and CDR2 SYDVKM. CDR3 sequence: CASRTGVHTEAFF. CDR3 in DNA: TGTGCCAGCAGGACAGGGGTTCACACTGAAGCTTTCTTT. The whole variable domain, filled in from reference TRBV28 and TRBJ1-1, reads DVKVTQSSRYLVKRTGEKVFLECVQDMDHENMFWYRQDPGLGLRLIYFSYDVKMKEKGDIPEGYSVSREKKERFSLILESASTNQTSMYLCASRTGVHTEAFFGQGTRLTVV.

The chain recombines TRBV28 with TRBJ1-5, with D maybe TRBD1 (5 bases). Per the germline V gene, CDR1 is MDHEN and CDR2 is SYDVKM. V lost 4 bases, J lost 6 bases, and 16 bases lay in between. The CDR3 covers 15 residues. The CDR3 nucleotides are TGTGCCAGCAGTTCGGCGCAGGGAGGTAGTCAGCCCCAGCATTTT. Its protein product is CASSSAQGGSQPQHF.

The CDR3 DNA reads as TGTGCCAGCAGCAATTCTCGGGGAAAGGGGAACACCGGGGAGCTGTTTTTT. It specifies CASSNSRGKGNTGELFF. The V and J genes are TRBV21-1 and TRBJ2-2; TRBD2, the table's D call, lacks a check against the DNA. TRBV21-1 is listed as a pseudogene. The CDR3 is 17 residues long.